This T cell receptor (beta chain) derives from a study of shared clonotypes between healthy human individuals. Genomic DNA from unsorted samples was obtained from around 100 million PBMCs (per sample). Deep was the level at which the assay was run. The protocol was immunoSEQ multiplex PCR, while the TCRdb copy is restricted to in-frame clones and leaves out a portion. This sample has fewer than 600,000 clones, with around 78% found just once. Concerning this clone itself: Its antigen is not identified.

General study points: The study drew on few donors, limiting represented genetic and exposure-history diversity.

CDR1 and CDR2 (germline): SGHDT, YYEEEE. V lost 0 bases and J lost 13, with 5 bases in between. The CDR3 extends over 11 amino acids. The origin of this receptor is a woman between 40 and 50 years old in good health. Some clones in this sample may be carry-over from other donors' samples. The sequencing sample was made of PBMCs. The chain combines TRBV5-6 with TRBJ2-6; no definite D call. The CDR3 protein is CASSLVRVLTF. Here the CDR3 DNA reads TGTGCCAGCAGCTTGGTTCGGGTCCTGACTTTC.